This TCR beta chain stems from a study of siplizumab effects on memory and regulatory T cells. Study-level points and caveats: Apparently more diverse than memory cells, naive T cells also seemed major alloresponse contributors.

Regarding this clone: The antigen remains unidentified.

With 1 base removed from V and 8 bases from J, the gap between germline ends came to 14 bases. Looked up from germline, CDR1 is MGHDK and CDR2 is SYGVNS. The length of the CDR3 is 14 residues. Only in-frame clones appear in the TCRdb table, and some are missing; sequencing was by immunoSEQ multiplex PCR. Of tens of thousands of clones in the sample, roughly 97% were seen once. This TCR derives from a human donor in good health. The chain carries TRBV25-1 and TRBJ1-2; a possible D gene is TRBD1 (5 bases). Material for sequencing was naive CD8+ T cells sorted from blood. CDR3 region: CASSELVAGKGYTF. The CDR3 bases are TGTGCCAGCAGTGAATTGGTGGCAGGGAAAGGCTACACCTTC.